This T cell receptor beta chain emerged from a study of cytomegalovirus exposure and HLA in healthy donors. General study results and limits: Fewer N-insertions than the approximately 610-donor mean were reportedly shown by an Asian-associated ancestry cluster in a later analysis. In a later analysis, across HLA loci, associated TCR counts were highest for DRB1, lowest for HLA-C.

In the PCR, 60 Vbeta and 13 Jbeta primers were used. Some clones are missing from TCRdb's copy, which holds only in-frame ones; the method was immunoSEQ multiplex PCR. The profile shows tens of thousands of clones, roughly 79% of them singletons. As concerns this clone: Its target is not known.

Source material: PBMCs. This clonotype was sampled from a middle-aged woman in good health and CMV-seropositive.

CDR3 residues: CASSLLATQETQYF. Written as DNA, the CDR3 is TGTGCCAGCAGCTTACTAGCGACCCAAGAGACCCAGTACTTC. The chain links TRBV9 to TRBJ2-5, with TRBD2 matching over 7 bases. The junction had 4 bases not matched to a gene; V was cut back by 4 bases and J by 1 base. CDR1 and CDR2 from the germline V gene are SGDLS and YYNGEE. The CDR3 is 14 residues long.